Described below is a single T cell receptor beta chain sequence and its context. Some clones are missing from TCRdb's copy, which holds only in-frame ones; the method was immunoSEQ multiplex PCR. The sample yields approximately 75,000 clones, under 95% seen once. Trimming shortened V by 6 bases and J by 5 bases, and 17 bases separated the two germline ends. The CDR3 sequence is 14 residues long. Germline loops: CDR1 SGHDT, CDR2 YYEEEE. The data are from a study of OX40 agonist ivuxolimab in advanced cancers. Study-wide background: Participants, 75% to 90% male, averaged 60 years of age, ranging from about 20 to 80. Eligibility rules accepted prior anti-PD-1, anti-PD-L1 or anti-CTLA-4 therapy, and 40% had some. Patients achieving partial responses numbered three: one hepatocellular carcinoma case and two cutaneous melanoma cases.

The chain joins TRBV5-6 to TRBJ1-1; D is possibly TRBD1 (6 bases). This receptor was taken from an adult with an advanced solid tumor such as melanoma, head and neck, liver or kidney cancer. Sample: CD4+ or CD8+ T cells sorted from blood, taken in a trial of the OX40 agonist ivuxolimab. The CDR3 here is CASTPTGGGTEAFF. CDR3 in DNA: TGTGCCAGCACTCCTACCGGGGGCGGGACTGAAGCTTTCTTT.